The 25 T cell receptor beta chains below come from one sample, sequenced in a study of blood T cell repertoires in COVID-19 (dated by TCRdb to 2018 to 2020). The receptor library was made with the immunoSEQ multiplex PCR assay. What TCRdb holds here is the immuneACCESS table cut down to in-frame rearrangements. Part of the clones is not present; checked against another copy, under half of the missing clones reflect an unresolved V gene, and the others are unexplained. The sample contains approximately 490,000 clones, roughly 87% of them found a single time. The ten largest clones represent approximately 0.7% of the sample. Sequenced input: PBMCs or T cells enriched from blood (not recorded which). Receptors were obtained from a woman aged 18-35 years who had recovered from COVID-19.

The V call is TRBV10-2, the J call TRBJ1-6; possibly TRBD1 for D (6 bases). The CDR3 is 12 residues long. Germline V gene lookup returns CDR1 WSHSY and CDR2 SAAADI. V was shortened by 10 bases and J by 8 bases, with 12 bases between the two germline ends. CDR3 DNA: TGCGCCACGGGGGGGGGCGATTCACCCCTCCACTTT. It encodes CATGGGDSPLHF.

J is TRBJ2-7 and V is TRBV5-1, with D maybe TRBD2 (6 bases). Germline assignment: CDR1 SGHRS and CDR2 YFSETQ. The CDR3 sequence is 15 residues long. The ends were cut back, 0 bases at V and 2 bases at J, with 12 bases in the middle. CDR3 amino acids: CASSLAGDSPYEQYF. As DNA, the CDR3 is TGCGCCAGCAGCTTGGCTGGGGACTCCCCCTACGAGCAGTACTTC.

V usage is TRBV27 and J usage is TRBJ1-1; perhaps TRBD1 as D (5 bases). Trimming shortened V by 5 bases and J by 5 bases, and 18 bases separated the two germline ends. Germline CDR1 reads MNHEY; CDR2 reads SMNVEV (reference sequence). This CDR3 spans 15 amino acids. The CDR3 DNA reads TGTGCCAGCAGTCTCAACCCGGGGGGACCGACTGAAGCTTTCTTT. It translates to CASSLNPGGPTEAFF.

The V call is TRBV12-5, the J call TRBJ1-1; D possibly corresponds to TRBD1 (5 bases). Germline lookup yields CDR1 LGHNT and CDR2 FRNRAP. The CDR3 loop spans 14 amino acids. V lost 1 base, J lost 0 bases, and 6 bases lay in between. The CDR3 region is CASGLAGVNTEAFF. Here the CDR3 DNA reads TGTGCTAGTGGTTTGGCGGGGGTGAACACTGAAGCTTTCTTT.

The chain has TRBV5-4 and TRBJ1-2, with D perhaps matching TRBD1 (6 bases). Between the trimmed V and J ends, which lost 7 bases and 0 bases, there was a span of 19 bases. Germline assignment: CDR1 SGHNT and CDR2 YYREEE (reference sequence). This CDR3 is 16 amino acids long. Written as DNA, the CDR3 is TGTGCCAGCGCGTTGGCCTGGCAGGGGTCTAACTATGGCTACACCTTC. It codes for CASALAWQGSNYGYTF.

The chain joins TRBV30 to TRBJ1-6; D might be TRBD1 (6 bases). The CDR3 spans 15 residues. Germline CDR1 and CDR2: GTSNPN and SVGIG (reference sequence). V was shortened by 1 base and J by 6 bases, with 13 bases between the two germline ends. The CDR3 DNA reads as TGTGCCTGGAGTGAGGACAGTCCTTCTAATTCACCCCTCCACTTT. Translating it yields CAWSEDSPSNSPLHF.

DNA for the CDR3: TGTGCCAGCAGCCAAGACTCTAGCGGGGGGGGTCAGGAGTTCTTC. Translated: CASSQDSSGGGQEFF. The rearrangement uses TRBV3-1 (or the pseudogene TRBV3-2) and TRBJ2-1, with 12 bases lining up with TRBD2. V was pared by 0 bases and J by 14 bases, with 8 bases of the junction left unmatched. The CDR3 has 15 residues. The germline V gene encodes CDR1 LGHDT and CDR2 YNNKEL (reference sequence).

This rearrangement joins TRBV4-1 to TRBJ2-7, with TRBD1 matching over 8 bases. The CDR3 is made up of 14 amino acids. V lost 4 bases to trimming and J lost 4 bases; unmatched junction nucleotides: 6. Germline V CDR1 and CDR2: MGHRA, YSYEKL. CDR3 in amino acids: CASSPQGARYEQYF. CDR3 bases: TGCGCCAGCAGCCCCCAGGGGGCGAGGTACGAGCAGTACTTC.

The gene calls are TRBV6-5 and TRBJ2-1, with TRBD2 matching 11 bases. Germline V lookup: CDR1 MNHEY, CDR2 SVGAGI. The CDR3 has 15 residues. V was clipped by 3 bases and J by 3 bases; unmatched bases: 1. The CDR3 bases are TGTGCCAGCAGTTATACTAGCGGGGGCTACAATGAGCAGTTCTTC. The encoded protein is CASSYTSGGYNEQFF.

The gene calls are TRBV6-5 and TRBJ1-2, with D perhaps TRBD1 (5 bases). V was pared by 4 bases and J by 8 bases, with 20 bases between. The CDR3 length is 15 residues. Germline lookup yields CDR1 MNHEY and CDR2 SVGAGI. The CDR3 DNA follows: TGTGCCAGCAGTTTCGAGGGTTCGGGGGACTGGGGCTACACCTTC. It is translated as CASSFEGSGDWGYTF.

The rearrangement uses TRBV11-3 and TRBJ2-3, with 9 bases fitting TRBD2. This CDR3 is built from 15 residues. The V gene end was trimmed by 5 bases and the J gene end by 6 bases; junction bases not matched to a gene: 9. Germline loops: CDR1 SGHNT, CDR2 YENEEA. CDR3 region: CASSRRGGERDTQYF. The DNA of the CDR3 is TGTGCCAGCAGCCGGCGGGGGGGCGAAAGGGATACGCAGTATTTT.

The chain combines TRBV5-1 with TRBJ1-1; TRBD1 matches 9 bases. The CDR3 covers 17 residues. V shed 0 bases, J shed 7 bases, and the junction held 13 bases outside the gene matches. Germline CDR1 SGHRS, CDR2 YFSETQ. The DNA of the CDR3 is TGCGCCAGCAGCTTGGGGTCCTTCGGGACAGGGAGGGGTGAAGCTTTCTTT. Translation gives CASSLGSFGTGRGEAFF.

DNA for the CDR3: TGTGCCAGCAGTCAAGGGGCTATTAGCACAGATACGCAGTATTTT. As protein: CASSQGAISTDTQYF. The chain employs TRBV7-9 and TRBJ2-3; D might be TRBD1 (5 bases). Looked up from germline, CDR1 is SEHNR and CDR2 is FQNEAQ (reference sequence). The germline V and J ends were trimmed by 6 bases and 0 bases, with 13 bases remaining between them. The CDR3 runs 15 residues. The full variable domain, rest sourced from reference TRBV7-9 and TRBJ2-3, is DTGVSQNPRHKITKRGQNVTFRCDPISEHNRLYWYRQTLGQGPEFLTYFQNEAQLEKSRLLSDRFSAERPKGSFSTLEIQRTEQGDSAMYLCASSQGAISTDTQYFGPGTRLTVL.

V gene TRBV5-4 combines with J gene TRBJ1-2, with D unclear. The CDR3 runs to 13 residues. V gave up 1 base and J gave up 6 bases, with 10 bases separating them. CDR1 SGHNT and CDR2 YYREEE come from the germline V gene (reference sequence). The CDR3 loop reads CASSLNIQDGYTF. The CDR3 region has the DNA TGTGCCAGCAGCTTGAACATCCAGGATGGCTACACCTTC.

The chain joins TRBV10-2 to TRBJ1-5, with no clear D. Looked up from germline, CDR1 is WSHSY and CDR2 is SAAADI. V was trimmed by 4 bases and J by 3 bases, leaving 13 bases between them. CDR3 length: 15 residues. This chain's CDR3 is CASSAPAVHNQPQHF. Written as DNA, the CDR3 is TGCGCCAGCAGTGCCCCCGCAGTGCACAATCAGCCCCAGCATTTT.

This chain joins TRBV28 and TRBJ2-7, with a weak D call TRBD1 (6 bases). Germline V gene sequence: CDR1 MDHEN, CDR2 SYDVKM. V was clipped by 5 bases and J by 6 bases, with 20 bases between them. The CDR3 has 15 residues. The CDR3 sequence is CASSTTGTWAIEQYF. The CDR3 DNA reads TGTGCCAGCAGTACCACAGGGACCTGGGCCATCGAGCAGTACTTC.

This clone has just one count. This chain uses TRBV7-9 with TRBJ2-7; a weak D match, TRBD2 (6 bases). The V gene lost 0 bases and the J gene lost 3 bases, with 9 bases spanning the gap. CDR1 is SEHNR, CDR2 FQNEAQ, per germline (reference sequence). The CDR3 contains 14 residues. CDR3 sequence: CASSLAGGIYEQYF. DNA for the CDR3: TGTGCCAGCAGCTTAGCGGGCGGGATCTACGAGCAGTACTTC.

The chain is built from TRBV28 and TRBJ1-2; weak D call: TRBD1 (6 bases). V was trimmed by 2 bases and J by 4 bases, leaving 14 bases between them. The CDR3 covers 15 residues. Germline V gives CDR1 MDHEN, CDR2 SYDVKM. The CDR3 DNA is TGTGCCAGCAGTTTAGGGGGCGAGGGGATCTATGGCTACACCTTC. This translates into CASSLGGEGIYGYTF.

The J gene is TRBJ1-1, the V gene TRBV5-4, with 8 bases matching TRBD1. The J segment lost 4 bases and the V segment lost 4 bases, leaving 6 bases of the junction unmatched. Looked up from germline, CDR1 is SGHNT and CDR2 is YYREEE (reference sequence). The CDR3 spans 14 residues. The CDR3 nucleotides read TGTGCCAGCAGCGACAGGGGTAGAGGCACTGAAGCTTTCTTT. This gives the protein CASSDRGRGTEAFF.

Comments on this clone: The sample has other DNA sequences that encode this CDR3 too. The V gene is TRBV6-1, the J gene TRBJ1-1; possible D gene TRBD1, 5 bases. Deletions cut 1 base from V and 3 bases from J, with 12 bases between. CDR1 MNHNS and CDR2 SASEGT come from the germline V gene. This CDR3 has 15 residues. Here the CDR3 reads CASSEVGTGDTEAFF. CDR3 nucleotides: TGTGCCAGCAGTGAAGTGGGGACGGGAGACACTGAAGCTTTCTTT.

CDR3 sequence reads: CASRPTGGSSFYGYTF. CDR3 in DNA: TGTGCCAGCAGACCCACGGGGGGCTCCTCGTTCTATGGCTACACCTTC. The chain employs TRBV2 and TRBJ1-2; a possible D gene is TRBD1 (6 bases). The germline CDR1 and CDR2 sequences are SNHLY and FYNNEI. Trimming removed 6 bases at V and 4 bases at J, with 21 bases between. The CDR3 is made up of 16 amino acids.

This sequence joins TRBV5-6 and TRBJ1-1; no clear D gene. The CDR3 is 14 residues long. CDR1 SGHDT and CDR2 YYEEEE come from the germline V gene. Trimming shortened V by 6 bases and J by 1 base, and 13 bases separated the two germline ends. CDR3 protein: CASTPSGWNTEAFF. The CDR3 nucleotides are TGTGCCAGCACCCCCTCAGGTTGGAACACTGAAGCTTTCTTT.

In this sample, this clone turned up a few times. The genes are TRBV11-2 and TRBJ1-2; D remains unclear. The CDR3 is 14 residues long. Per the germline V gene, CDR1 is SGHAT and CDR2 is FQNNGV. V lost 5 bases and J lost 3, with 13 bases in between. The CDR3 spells CASSHRRSYYGYTF. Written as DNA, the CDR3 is TGTGCCAGCAGCCATCGGAGGTCTTACTATGGCTACACCTTC. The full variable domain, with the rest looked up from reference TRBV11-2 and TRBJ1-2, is EAGVAQSPRYKIIEKRQSVAFWCNPISGHATLYWYQQILGQGPKLLIQFQNNGVVDDSQLPKDRFSAERLKGVDSTLKIQPAKLEDSAVYLCASSHRRSYYGYTFGSGTRLTVV.

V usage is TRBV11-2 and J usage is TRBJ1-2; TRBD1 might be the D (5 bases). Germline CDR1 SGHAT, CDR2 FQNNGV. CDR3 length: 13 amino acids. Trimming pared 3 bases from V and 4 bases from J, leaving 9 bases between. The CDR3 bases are TGTGCCAGCAGCTTGAGCCAGGGCTATGGCTACACCTTC. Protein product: CASSLSQGYGYTF.

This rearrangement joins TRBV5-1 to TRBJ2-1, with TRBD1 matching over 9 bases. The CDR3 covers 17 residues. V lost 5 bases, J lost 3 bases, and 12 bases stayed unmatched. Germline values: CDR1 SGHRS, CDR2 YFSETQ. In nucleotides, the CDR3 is TGCGCCAGCAGGGCGACAGGGGGGGATCTGGTCTACAATGAGCAGTTCTTC. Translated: CASRATGGDLVYNEQFF.